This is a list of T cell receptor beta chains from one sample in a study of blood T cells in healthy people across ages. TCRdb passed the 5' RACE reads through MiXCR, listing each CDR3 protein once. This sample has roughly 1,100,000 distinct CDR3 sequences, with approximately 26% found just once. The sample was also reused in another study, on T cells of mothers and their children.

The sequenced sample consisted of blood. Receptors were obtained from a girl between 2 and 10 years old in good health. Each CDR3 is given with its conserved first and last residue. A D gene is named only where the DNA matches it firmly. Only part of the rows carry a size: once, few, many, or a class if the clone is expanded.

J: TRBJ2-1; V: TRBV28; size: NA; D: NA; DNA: TGTGCCAGCGGGGGAGACAGGAGGTCCAATGAGCAGTTCTTC; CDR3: CASGGDRRSNEQFF
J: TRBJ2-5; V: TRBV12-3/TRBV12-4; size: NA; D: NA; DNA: TGTGCCAGCAGTTCTGGACCCATCCAAGAGACCCAGTACTTC; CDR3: CASSSGPIQETQYF
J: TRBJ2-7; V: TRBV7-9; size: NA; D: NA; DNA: TGTGCCGGCAGCACTTTGGGGGTGACCTACGAGCAGTACTTC; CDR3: CAGSTLGVTYEQYF
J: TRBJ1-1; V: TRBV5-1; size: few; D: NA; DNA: TGCGCCAGCAGCTTGGTTGGTCCGGACACTGAAGCTTTCTTT; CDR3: CASSLVGPDTEAFF
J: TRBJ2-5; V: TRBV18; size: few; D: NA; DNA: TGTGCCAGCTCACCGGAAACAGAGACCCAGTACTTC; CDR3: CASSPETETQYF
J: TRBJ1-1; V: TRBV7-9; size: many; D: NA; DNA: TGTGCCAGCAGCTCCGGGACAAAAAACACTGAAGCTTTCTTT; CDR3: CASSSGTKNTEAFF
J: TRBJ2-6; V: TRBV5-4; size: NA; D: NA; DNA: TGTGCCAGCAGCAGGGATCTTCTTCGCTCTGGGGCCAACGTCCTGACTTTC; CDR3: CASSRDLLRSGANVLTF
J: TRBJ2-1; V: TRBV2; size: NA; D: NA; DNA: TGTGCCAGCAGTCCCCAGTACGAGCAGTTCTTC; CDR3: CASSPQYEQFF
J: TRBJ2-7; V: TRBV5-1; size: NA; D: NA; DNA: TGCGCCAGCAGCTTGGCCATATGGGGGTTTCGGGGCTTTTCCTTCGAAAAGCAGTACTTC; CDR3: CASSLAIWGFRGFSFEKQYF
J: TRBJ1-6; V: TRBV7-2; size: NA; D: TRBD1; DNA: TGTGCCAGCAGCCACAAGCTCCGGGACAGACATTCACCCCTCCACTTT; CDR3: CASSHKLRDRHSPLHF
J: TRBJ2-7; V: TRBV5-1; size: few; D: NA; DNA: TGCGCCAGCAGCTTGACAGTAGCGGCCTACGAGCAGTACTTC; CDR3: CASSLTVAAYEQYF
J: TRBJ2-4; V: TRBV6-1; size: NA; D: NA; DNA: TGTGCCAGCAGTGAAGTCAGGGGCGTTGACAAAAACATTCAGTACTTC; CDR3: CASSEVRGVDKNIQYF
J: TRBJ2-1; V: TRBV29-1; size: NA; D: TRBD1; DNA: TGCAGCGTTTCCGGGACAGGGGCGGATGAGCAGTTCTTC; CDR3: CSVSGTGADEQFF
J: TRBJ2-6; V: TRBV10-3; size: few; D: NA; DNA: TGTGCCATCAGTCCTGTGTTTAGGGGCTCTGGGGCCAACGTCCTGACTTTC; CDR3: CAISPVFRGSGANVLTF
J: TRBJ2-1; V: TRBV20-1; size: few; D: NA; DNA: TGCAGTGCCAAGACCGACTACAATGAGCAGTTCTTC; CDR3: CSAKTDYNEQFF
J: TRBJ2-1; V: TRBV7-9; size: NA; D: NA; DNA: TGTGCCAGCAGCTCCCTATCTCGGGTGAGCTCCTACAATGAGCAGTTCTTC; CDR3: CASSSLSRVSSYNEQFF
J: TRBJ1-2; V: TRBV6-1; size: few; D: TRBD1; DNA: TGTGCCAGCAGTGTTTGGGGGGCAGGGGGCCTATCCCTCTATGGCTACACCTTC; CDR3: CASSVWGAGGLSLYGYTF
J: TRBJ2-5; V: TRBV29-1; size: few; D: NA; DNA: TGCAAAGGACAGCAGCAAGAGACCCAGTACTTC; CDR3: CKGQQQETQYF
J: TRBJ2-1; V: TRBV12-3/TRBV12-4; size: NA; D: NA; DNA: TGTGCCAGCTCGAAGGGCGAGTGGGTCTTC; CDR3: CASSKGEWVF
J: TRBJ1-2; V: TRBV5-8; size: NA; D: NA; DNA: TGTGCCAGCAGCTTGGCCGGTGGGGTTGCCTCCTATGGCTACACCTTC; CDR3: CASSLAGGVASYGYTF
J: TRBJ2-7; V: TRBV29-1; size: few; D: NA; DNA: TGCAGCGTTGAAGAAGGTTACCGCTACGAGCAGTACTTC; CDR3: CSVEEGYRYEQYF
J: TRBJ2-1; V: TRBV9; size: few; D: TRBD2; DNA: TGTGCCAGCAGCCCCCCCGGACTAGCGGCCAATGAGCAGTTCTTC; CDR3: CASSPPGLAANEQFF
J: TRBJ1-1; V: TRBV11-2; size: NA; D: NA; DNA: TGTGCCAGCAGTCGGGGCGGACGGAAGAACACTGAAGCTTTCTTT; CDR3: CASSRGGRKNTEAFF
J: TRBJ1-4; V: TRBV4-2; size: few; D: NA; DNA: TGTGCCAGCAGCCATCCAGGCCGGGGGGAAAAACTGTTTTTT; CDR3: CASSHPGRGEKLFF
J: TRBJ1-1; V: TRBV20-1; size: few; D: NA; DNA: TGCAGTGCTAAGGGGGACACTGAAGCTTTCTTT; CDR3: CSAKGDTEAFF
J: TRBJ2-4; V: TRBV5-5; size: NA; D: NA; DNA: TGTGCCAGCAGCGCGGGGTCCGAAAACATTCAGTACTTC; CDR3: CASSAGSENIQYF
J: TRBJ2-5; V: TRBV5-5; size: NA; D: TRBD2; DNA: TGTGCCAGCAGCCGTAGCGGGAGGTACCAAGAGACCCAGTACTTC; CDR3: CASSRSGRYQETQYF
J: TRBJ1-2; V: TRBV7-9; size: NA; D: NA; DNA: TGTGCCAGCAGTTTTACATGGCAGGGGAAGAGTCAGAACTATGGCTACACCTTC; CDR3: CASSFTWQGKSQNYGYTF
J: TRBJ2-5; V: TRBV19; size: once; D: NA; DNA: TGTGCCAGTAGTATAGATGCTACCGTAGGGACCCAGTACTTC; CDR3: CASSIDATVGTQYF
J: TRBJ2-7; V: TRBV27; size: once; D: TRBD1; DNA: TGTGCCAGCAGATCTGCCGGACAGGGAAGGAACGAGCAGTACTTC; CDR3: CASRSAGQGRNEQYF
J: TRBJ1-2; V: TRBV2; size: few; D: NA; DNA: TGTGCCAGCAGTGAAGAGTTCCGATACTACACCTTC; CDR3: CASSEEFRYYTF
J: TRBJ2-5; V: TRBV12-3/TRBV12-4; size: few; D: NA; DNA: TGTGCCAGCAGTCTGTGGCCCTCGATAACTGGGGAGACCCAGTACTTC; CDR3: CASSLWPSITGETQYF
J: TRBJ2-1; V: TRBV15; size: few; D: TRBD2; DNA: TGTGCCACAGGGAGCGGGACTTACAAGTTCTTC; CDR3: CATGSGTYKFF
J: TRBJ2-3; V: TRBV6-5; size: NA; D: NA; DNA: TGTGCCAGCAAGGAACTAGCTTCCGATACGCAGTATTTT; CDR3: CASKELASDTQYF
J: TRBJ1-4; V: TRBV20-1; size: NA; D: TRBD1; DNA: TGCAGTCCCCGGGACAGGGAGAAAAAACTGCTTTTT; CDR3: CSPRDREKKLLF
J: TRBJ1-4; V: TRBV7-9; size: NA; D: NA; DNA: TGTGCCAGCAGCTTAGTCGAAATTAATGAAAAACTGTTTTTT; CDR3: CASSLVEINEKLFF
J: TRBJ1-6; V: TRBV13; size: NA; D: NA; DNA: TGTGCCAGCAGCTCCGACGTCGGGTCACCCCTCCACTTT; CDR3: CASSSDVGSPLHF
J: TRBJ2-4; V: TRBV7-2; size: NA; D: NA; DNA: TGTGCCAGCACCCCGGCACGCATAGCCAAAAACATTCAGTACTTC; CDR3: CASTPARIAKNIQYF
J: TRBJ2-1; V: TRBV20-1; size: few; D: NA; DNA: TGCAGTGCTAGAGACGAAAGCTCCTACAATGAGCAGTTCTTC; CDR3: CSARDESSYNEQFF
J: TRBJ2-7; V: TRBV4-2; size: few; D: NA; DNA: TGTGCCAGCAGCCATGAGGACGGAGCTCCCAGCAACGAGCAGTACTTC; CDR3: CASSHEDGAPSNEQYF
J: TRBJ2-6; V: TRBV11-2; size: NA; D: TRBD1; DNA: TGTGCCAGCAGCTTATTAAGGACAGGGGGCACTGGGGCCAACGTCCTGACTTTC; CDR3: CASSLLRTGGTGANVLTF
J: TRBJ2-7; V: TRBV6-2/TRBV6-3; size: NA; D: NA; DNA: TGTGCCAGCAGTGGGGTCGAAACGACCTACGAGCAGTACTTC; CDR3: CASSGVETTYEQYF
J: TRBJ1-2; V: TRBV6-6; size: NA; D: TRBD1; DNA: TGTGCCAGCAGCCCACCTCGACAGGGAGAATTTGGCTACACCTTC; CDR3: CASSPPRQGEFGYTF
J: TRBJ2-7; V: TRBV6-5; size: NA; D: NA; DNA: TGTGCCAGCAGAGAGGGGCTCACCGAGCAGTACTTC; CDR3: CASREGLTEQYF
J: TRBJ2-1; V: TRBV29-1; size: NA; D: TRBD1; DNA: TGCAGCGTTGCCGGACAGGGGATTAGTTTCGATGAGCAGTTCTTC; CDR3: CSVAGQGISFDEQFF
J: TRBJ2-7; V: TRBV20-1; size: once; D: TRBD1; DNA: TGCAGTGCTAGAGTGGTGGGGACAGGCGAGCAGTACTTC; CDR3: CSARVVGTGEQYF
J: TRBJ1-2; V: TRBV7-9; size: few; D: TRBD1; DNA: TGTGCCAGCAGCTTCGAGGGGGCCGGCTACACCTTC; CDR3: CASSFEGAGYTF
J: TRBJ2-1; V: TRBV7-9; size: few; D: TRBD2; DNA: TGTGCCAGCAGTCCTAGCGGGGGGCGACACAATGAGCAGTTCTTC; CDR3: CASSPSGGRHNEQFF
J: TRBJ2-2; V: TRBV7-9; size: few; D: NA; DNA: TGTGCCAGCAGGTCACCCGTCGGAGTCTCTTCCACCGGGGAGCTGTTTTTT; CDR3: CASRSPVGVSSTGELFF
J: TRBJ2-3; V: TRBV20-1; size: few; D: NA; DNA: TGCAGTGCTCGTGACGGTCTAGGTTCCACAGATACGCAGTATTTT; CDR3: CSARDGLGSTDTQYF
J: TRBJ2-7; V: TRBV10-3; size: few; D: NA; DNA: TGTGCCATCAGTGATAAGAAGGGTTGGTACGAGCAGTACTTC; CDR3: CAISDKKGWYEQYF
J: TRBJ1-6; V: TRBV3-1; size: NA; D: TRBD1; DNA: TGTGCCAGCAGCCAAGCGGGCAGGGGGAATTCACCCCTCCACTTT; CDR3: CASSQAGRGNSPLHF